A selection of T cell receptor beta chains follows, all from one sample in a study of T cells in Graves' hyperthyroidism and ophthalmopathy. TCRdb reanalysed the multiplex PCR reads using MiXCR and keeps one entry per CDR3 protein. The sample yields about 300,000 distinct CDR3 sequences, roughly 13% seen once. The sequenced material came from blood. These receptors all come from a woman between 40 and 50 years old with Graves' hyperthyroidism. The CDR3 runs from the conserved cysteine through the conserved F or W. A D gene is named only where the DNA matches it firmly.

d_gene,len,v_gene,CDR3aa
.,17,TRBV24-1,CATSDLPGRSKTDTQYF
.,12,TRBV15,CATSPPFQEQFF
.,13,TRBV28,CASFHTSSYEQYF
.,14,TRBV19,CASRRGQSPGELFF
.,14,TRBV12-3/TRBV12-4,CASTPRVLGGELFF
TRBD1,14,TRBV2,CASSEDRGGETQYF
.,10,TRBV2,CASRKEKLFF
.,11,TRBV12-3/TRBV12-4,CASSLSGGYTF
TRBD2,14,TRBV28,CASSITAGRAEQFF
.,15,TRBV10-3,CAISDGWDSGNTIYF
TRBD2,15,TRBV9,CASSVSPTSGNEQFF
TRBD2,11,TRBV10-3,CAISGGGEQYF
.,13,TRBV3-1,CASMGISKNIQYF
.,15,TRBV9,CASSVAPSGFRSYTF
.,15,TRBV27,CASSLSGGRRSPLDF
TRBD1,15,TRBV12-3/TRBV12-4,CASSRQGISSDTQYF
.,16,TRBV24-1,CATSENWGTLSNEQFF
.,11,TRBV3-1,CASSQLGGYTF
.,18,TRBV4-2,CASSQAAVEAVSSYEQYF
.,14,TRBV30,CAWSVPVAINIQYF
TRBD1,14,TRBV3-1,CASGVTGRGLGYTF
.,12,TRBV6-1,CASSRGEGEQYF
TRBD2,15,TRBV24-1,CATSEWTSGRYEQYF
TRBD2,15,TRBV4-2,CASSRAGEGAGELFF
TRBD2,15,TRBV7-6,CASRPTSGYTDTQYF
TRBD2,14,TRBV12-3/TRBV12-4,CATIAGANTGELFF
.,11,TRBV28,CATGDSVVQYF
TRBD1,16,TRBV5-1,CASSLTRDRGDSPLHF
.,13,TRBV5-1,CASSAGTAHGYTF
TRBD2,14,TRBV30,CAWELAGVADTQYF
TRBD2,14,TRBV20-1,CSAILAGHTYEQYF
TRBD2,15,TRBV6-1,CASSEQRGSSYEQYF
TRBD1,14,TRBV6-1,CASRGTGPNEKLFF
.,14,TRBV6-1,CASSEWKDLWEQYF
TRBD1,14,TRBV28,CASSQGQGNYGYTF
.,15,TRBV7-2,CASSLGRLSNQPQHF
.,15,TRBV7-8,CASSSLIRRANVLTF
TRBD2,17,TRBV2,CASSAASGRSGANVLTF
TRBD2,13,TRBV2,CASRWREADTQYF
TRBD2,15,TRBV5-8,CASSPGVAGVYEQYF
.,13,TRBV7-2,CASSLALNAEAFF
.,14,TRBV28,CASNSLVANYGYTF
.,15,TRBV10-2,CASRTRDGINTEAFF
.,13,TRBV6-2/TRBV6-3,CASSYWPYNEQFF
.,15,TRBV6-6,CASSYSAERGTEAFF